This T cell receptor (beta chain) was retrieved from a study of radiation and T cells in renal cell carcinoma. Broader study findings: From baseline, blood top tumor clonotypes peaked at 2 weeks post-radiation.

Trimming removed 10 bases from V and 2 bases from J, with 8 bases in between. This CDR3 region has 11 residues. CDR1 and CDR2 (germline): MDHEN, SYDVKM. Time point defined: blood 2 weeks post-SBRT. Treatment noted: 15 Gy SBRT to primary tumor, nephrectomy 4 weeks later. Serial blood draws occurred at baseline and 2 and 4 weeks post-SBRT. This renal cell carcinoma was of the clear cell type. Clones were sequenced by immunoSEQ multiplex PCR, and TCRdb holds only the in-frame ones, with some missing. Here the sample spans about 130,000 clones, about 81% being singletons. On this clone: Its target is not known. Other DNA variants within this sample encode the same CDR3.

The genes are TRBV28 and TRBJ1-2; D is undetermined. The sample in question was blood, obtained from a patient whose treatment included radiotherapy and nephrectomy. This TCR came from a man aged 45-65 years with renal cell carcinoma. Here the CDR3 reads CATRQNYGYTF. CDR3 in DNA: TGTGCCACCAGACAAAACTATGGCTACACCTTC.